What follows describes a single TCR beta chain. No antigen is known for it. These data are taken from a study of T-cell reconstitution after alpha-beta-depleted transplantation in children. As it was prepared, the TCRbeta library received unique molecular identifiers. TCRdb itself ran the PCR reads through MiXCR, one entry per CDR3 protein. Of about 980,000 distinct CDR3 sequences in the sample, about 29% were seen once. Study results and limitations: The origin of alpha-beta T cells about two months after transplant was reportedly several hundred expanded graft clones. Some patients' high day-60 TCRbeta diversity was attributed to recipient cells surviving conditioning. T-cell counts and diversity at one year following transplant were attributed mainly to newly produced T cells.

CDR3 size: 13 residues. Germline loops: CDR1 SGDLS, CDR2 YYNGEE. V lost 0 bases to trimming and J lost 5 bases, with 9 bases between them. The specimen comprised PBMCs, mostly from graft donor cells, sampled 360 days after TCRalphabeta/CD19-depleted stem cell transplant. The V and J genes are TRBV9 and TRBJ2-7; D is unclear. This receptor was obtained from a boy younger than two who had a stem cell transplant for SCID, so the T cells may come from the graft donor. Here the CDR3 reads CASSVGSGNEQYF. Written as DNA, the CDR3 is TGTGCCAGCAGCGTAGGTTCCGGTAACGAGCAGTACTTC.